This T cell receptor (beta chain) was sequenced in a study of T cell responses to AZD1222 COVID-19 vaccine (dated by TCRdb to the early 2020s). Regarding the complete study: AZD1222 recipients whose second dose came at about 4 weeks and those whose second dose came at about 12 weeks were combined into one group, since spike-specific TCR depth and breadth did not differ between the two schedules. Trial participants were enrolled into age subgroups of 18-55, 56-69 and 70-plus years, which contained approximately 150, 28 and 58 TCR-sequenced participants, respectively. A total of 230 or so trial participants underwent TCR sequencing, of whom nearly 210 received two doses of AZD1222 and approximately 25 received two doses of the MenACWY control vaccine.

The sample's time point label, decoded: baseline before first vaccination. The vaccinee samples were drawn from two UK trials, COV001 and COV002, one of which was a single-blind randomized controlled phase 2/3 trial testing AZD1222 (ChAdOx1 nCoV-19) in healthy adults. For TCRbeta chain sequencing, PBMC samples were collected from trial participants at day 0 and at day 28 after the second dose. The germline V end is reduced by 7 bases and the J end by 0 bases; junction bases left unmatched: 11. In the germline V gene, CDR1 corresponds to SQVTM and CDR2 to ANQGSEA. From the cysteine through the phenylalanine, the CDR3 covers 16 amino acids. The sequence is cut down to CDR3 DNA, 48 bases in frame from base 1. To note about this clone: Its antigen remains undetermined. Base qualities were left out, and no much larger clone turns up one base away.

General conclusions and limits of the study: Epitopes outside the regions mutated in the B.1.351 and B.1.1.7 variants were reportedly recognized by nearly half of the unique spike-specific TCRs. The vaccine-associated CD4 TCRs covered the entire spike protein, and the dominant responses fell in regions 160-218 and 743-854. Because no day 14 peak-response samples were available, the repertoires could be characterized only after the peak T cell response. Spike-specific TCR breadth and depth rose significantly after two AZD1222 doses compared with day 0 and with MenACWY recipients. Only 5 to 7 AZD1222 recipients were SARS-CoV-2 seropositive at baseline, limiting conclusions about previously exposed vaccinees. The 56-69-year group was small, and its depth increase did not reach significance, likely because of low power. Participants were mostly white British and included more females than males, and it was suggested by the authors that clonal diversity may have been underestimated.

The CDR3 regions of human TCRbeta chains were analyzed by immunosequencing. As for how the authors treated the data: Repertoire TCRs were matched against a reference library of SARS-CoV-2-specific TCRs generated with the MIRA antigen-specificity platform. Breadth was defined as the fraction of unique TCRs that were SARS-CoV-2-associated, and depth was defined as the fraction of total T cells that were SARS-CoV-2-associated. Using the MIRA data, each spike-specific TCR was mapped to the spike region that the TCR reacts to and placed in a CD4 or CD8 class. Log10-transformed breadth and depth values were compared by one-way ANOVA with Sidak's multiple comparisons tests. TCRdb mirrors the immuneACCESS table, restricted to in-frame sequences. Some clones are absent from its copies; in checked studies, under half trace to an unresolved V gene, and the reason for the others is unknown. The DNA was the basis for D and trimming; V, J and clone size are from that table. The sample includes just over 80,000 clones, with 80% to 90% observed a single time. 5.7% of the sample rests with the top ten.

This receptor chain uses TRBV29-1 and TRBJ2-2, with 7 central nucleotides matching TRBD1. The origin of this receptor is an adult in good health. The starting material was peripheral blood, obtained on day 0 of AZD1222 vaccination. The sequence in DNA is TGCAGCGCCGCCCCTCGACAGGGAACGAACACCGGGGAGCTGTTTTTT. This is translated as CSAAPRQGTNTGELFF.